This TCR beta chain emerged from a study of cytomegalovirus exposure and HLA in healthy donors. Germline loops: CDR1 SGHRS, CDR2 YFSETQ. The CDR3 length is 14 residues. After removal of 6 bases from V and 8 bases from J, the junction contained 8 bases not matched to a gene. The study ran its PCR with 60 Vbeta and 13 Jbeta primers. Clones were read by immunoSEQ multiplex PCR, and TCRdb kept only the in-frame ones, dropping some. The sample lists 150,000 to 200,000 clones, about 80% occurring once. Remarks on this clone: What it recognizes is unknown.

Findings of the study overall: Researchers left out some V segments, among them TRBV6-2 and TRBV6-3, as indistinguishable.

This receptor was obtained from a woman younger than 35 in good health and CMV-seropositive. The specimen sequenced was PBMCs. The chain joins TRBV5-1 to TRBJ2-1, with 10 positions matching TRBD2. CDR3 in amino acids: CASTVLAGKDEQFF. CDR3 DNA: TGCGCCAGCACGGTACTAGCGGGGAAGGATGAGCAGTTCTTC. Based on the CDR3 plus reference TRBV5-1 and TRBJ2-1, the full variable domain is KAGVTQTPRYLIKTRGQQVTLSCSPISGHRSVSWYQQTPGQGLQFLFEYFSETQRNKGNFPGRFSGRQFSNSRSEMNVSTLELGDSALYLCASTVLAGKDEQFFGPGTRLTVL.